Listed below are T cell receptor beta chains from one sample, sequenced in a study of CD8+ T cells in alopecia areata. Clones were read by immunoSEQ multiplex PCR, and TCRdb kept only the in-frame ones, dropping some. The sample holds about 100,000 clones, approximately 59% seen once. The sequencing input was CD8+ T cells sorted from blood. These receptors all stem from a human donor in good health. CDR3s include the opening cysteine and the closing phenylalanine or tryptophan. D genes are given only for firm matches. A row's size may be missing; if present it is once, few, many or a size class.

CDR3 length: 17
V gene: TRBV2
D gene: .
J gene: TRBJ1-1
clone size: .
CDR3 DNA: TGTGCCAGCAGTGAAGCGCTTTCGCGACCCTCGAACACTGAAGCTTTCTTT
CDR3 protein: CASSEALSRPSNTEAFF

CDR3 length: 15
V gene: TRBV13
D gene: TRBD1
J gene: TRBJ1-4
clone size: few
CDR3 DNA: TGTGCCAGCAGCTTTGGTTGGACAGGGGGCGTAAAACTGTTTTTT
CDR3 protein: CASSFGWTGGVKLFF

CDR3 length: 18
V gene: TRBV15
D gene: .
J gene: TRBJ2-1
clone size: few
CDR3 DNA: TGTGCCACCAGCAGAGGGGAGCTGTCTTTAAGCTCCTACAATGAGCAGTTCTTC
CDR3 protein: CATSRGELSLSSYNEQFF

CDR3 length: 15
V gene: TRBV27
D gene: .
J gene: TRBJ2-3
clone size: once
CDR3 DNA: TGTGCCAGCAGTTTAACGAGTCCGCCGGCAGATACGCAGTATTTT
CDR3 protein: CASSLTSPPADTQYF

CDR3 length: 14
V gene: TRBV28
D gene: .
J gene: TRBJ1-5
clone size: .
CDR3 DNA: TGTGCCAGCAGTTCCACGGAGGGCAATCAGCCCCAGCATTTT
CDR3 protein: CASSSTEGNQPQHF

CDR3 length: 16
V gene: TRBV4-3
D gene: TRBD2
J gene: TRBJ2-1
clone size: large
CDR3 DNA: TGCGCCAGCAGTCAGAGACTAGCGGGGGACCACAATGAGCAGTTCTTC
CDR3 protein: CASSQRLAGDHNEQFF

CDR3 length: 14
V gene: TRBV9
D gene: TRBD1
J gene: TRBJ2-7
clone size: few
CDR3 DNA: TGTGCCAGCAGCGAGACAGGGGACTCCTACGAGCAGTACTTC
CDR3 protein: CASSETGDSYEQYF

CDR3 length: 15
V gene: TRBV10-2
D gene: .
J gene: TRBJ2-2
clone size: few
CDR3 DNA: TGCGCCAGCAGTGAGTCGGGATCGATAGGCGGGGAGCTGTTTTTT
CDR3 protein: CASSESGSIGGELFF

CDR3 length: 11
V gene: TRBV4-2
D gene: TRBD1
J gene: TRBJ1-4
clone size: .
CDR3 DNA: TGTGCCAGCAGCCAGGACAGGGAACTGTTTTTT
CDR3 protein: CASSQDRELFF

CDR3 length: 11
V gene: TRBV7-9
D gene: .
J gene: TRBJ2-5
clone size: few
CDR3 DNA: TGTGCCAGCAGCTCGTCGGAGACCCAGTACTTC
CDR3 protein: CASSSSETQYF

CDR3 length: 16
V gene: TRBV6-6
D gene: .
J gene: TRBJ2-4
clone size: .
CDR3 DNA: TGTGCCAGCAGTACCTCAACAGAAGTGGGCAAAAACATTCAGTACTTC
CDR3 protein: CASSTSTEVGKNIQYF

CDR3 length: 13
V gene: TRBV27
D gene: TRBD1
J gene: TRBJ2-7
clone size: few
CDR3 DNA: TGTGCCAGCGGGACAGGGACCCCCTACGAGCAGTACTTC
CDR3 protein: CASGTGTPYEQYF

CDR3 length: 13
V gene: TRBV14
D gene: .
J gene: TRBJ2-7
clone size: .
CDR3 DNA: TGTGCCAGCAGCCAAGGGAGCTTCCCCGAGCAGTACTTC
CDR3 protein: CASSQGSFPEQYF

CDR3 length: 13
V gene: TRBV27
D gene: .
J gene: TRBJ2-7
clone size: few
CDR3 DNA: TGTGCCAGCAGTTGGTTGGGAGGTTACGAGCAGTACTTC
CDR3 protein: CASSWLGGYEQYF

CDR3 length: 14
V gene: TRBV29-1
D gene: .
J gene: TRBJ2-5
clone size: few
CDR3 DNA: TGCAGCGTTGACGGGTGGACAACCCAAGAGACCCAGTACTTC
CDR3 protein: CSVDGWTTQETQYF

CDR3 length: 14
V gene: TRBV29-1
D gene: .
J gene: TRBJ2-2
clone size: .
CDR3 DNA: TGCAGCGTTGATGTCGCGGGGAACACCGGGGAGCTGTTTTTT
CDR3 protein: CSVDVAGNTGELFF

CDR3 length: 16
V gene: TRBV28
D gene: TRBD1
J gene: TRBJ1-1
clone size: .
CDR3 DNA: TGTGCCAGCAGTTTCCCCAAGGGGACAGGGAAGACTGAAGCTTTCTTT
CDR3 protein: CASSFPKGTGKTEAFF

CDR3 length: 14
V gene: TRBV19
D gene: TRBD1
J gene: TRBJ2-7
clone size: few
CDR3 DNA: TGTGCCAGTAGTCCGGGGGACAGGGTCTACGAGCAGTACTTC
CDR3 protein: CASSPGDRVYEQYF

CDR3 length: 13
V gene: TRBV29-1
D gene: .
J gene: TRBJ1-1
clone size: .
CDR3 DNA: TGCAGTATTCCAGGGGTCATGAACACTGAAGCTTTCTTT
CDR3 protein: CSIPGVMNTEAFF

CDR3 length: 14
V gene: TRBV9
D gene: .
J gene: TRBJ1-6
clone size: .
CDR3 DNA: TGTGCCAGCAGCGGGGGGACGGGCAACTCACCCCTCCACTTT
CDR3 protein: CASSGGTGNSPLHF

CDR3 length: 17
V gene: TRBV4-1
D gene: TRBD1
J gene: TRBJ1-1
clone size: .
CDR3 DNA: TGCGCCAGCAGCCAAGAAAGGCACAGGGGGCCGAACACTGAAGCTTTCTTT
CDR3 protein: CASSQERHRGPNTEAFF

CDR3 length: 18
V gene: TRBV4-1
D gene: TRBD2
J gene: TRBJ2-3
clone size: few
CDR3 DNA: TGCGCCAGCAGCCCCACCGGGACTAGCGCTTATAGCACAGATACGCAGTATTTT
CDR3 protein: CASSPTGTSAYSTDTQYF

CDR3 length: 16
V gene: TRBV29-1
D gene: TRBD1
J gene: TRBJ2-1
clone size: .
CDR3 DNA: TGCAGCGTTGAAGGCGGGGACAGGCTGGCCTACAATGAGCAGTTCTTC
CDR3 protein: CSVEGGDRLAYNEQFF